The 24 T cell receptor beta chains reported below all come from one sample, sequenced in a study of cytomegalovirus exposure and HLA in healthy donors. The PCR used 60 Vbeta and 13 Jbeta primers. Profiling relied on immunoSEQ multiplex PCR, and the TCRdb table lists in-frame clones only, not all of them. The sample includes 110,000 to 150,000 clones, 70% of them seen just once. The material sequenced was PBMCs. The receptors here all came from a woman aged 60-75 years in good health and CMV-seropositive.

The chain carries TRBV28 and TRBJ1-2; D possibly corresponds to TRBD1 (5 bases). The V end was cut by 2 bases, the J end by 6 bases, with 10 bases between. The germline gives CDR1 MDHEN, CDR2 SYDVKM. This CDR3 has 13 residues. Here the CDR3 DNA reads TGTGCCAGCAGTTTAGCAGGGCAGGATGGCTACACCTTC. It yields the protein CASSLAGQDGYTF.

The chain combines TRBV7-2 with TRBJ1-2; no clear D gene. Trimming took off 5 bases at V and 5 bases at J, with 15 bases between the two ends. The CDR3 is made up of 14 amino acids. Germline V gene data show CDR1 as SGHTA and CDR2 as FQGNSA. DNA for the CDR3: TGTGCCAGCAGCCCGCCGGGTAGTGGGTATGGCTACACCTTC. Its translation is CASSPPGSGYGYTF.

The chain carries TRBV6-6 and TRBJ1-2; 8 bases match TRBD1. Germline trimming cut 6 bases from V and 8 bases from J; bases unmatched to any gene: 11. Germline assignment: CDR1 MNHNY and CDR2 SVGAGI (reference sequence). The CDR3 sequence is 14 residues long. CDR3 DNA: TGTGCCAGCAGAAGGACAGGGACGACGGGGGGCTACACCTTC. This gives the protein CASRRTGTTGGYTF.

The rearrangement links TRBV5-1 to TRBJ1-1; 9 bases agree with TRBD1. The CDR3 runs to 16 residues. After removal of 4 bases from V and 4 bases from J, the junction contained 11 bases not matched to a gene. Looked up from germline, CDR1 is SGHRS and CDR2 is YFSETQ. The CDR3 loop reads CASSLRPQGAGTEAFF. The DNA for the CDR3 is TGCGCCAGCAGCCTGAGACCACAGGGGGCGGGCACTGAAGCTTTCTTT.

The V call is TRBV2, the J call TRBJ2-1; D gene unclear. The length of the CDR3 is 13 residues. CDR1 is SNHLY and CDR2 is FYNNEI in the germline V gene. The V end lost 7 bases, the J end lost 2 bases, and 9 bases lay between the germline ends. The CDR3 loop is CASNSNPYNEQFF. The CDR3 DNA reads TGTGCCAGCAACTCTAACCCCTACAATGAGCAGTTCTTC.

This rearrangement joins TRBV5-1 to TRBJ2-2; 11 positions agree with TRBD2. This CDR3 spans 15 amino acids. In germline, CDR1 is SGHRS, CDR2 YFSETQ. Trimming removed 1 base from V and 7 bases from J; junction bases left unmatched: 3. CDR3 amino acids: CASSLSLAGGGELFF. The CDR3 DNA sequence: TGCGCCAGCAGCTTGTCCCTAGCGGGAGGCGGGGAGCTGTTTTTT.

CDR3 residues: CASMATGGYGYTF. The CDR3 coding sequence is TGTGCCAGCATGGCGACAGGGGGCTATGGCTACACCTTC. This chain links TRBV6-1 with TRBJ1-2; 9 bases are a match to TRBD1. The CDR3 covers 13 residues. Germline V gives CDR1 MNHNS, CDR2 SASEGT. The trim removed 7 bases at V and 4 bases at J, leaving 4 bases unmatched.

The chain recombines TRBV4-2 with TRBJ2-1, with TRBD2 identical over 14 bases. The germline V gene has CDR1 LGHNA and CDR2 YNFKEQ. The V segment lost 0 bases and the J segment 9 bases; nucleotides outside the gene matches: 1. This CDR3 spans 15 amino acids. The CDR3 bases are TGTGCCAGCAGCCAAGACGGGACTAGCGGGGGTGAGCAGTTCTTC. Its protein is CASSQDGTSGGEQFF.

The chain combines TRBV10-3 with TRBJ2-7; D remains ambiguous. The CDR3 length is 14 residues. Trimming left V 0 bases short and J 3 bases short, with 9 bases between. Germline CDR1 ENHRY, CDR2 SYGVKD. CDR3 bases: TGTGCCATCAGTGAGTCTGGCAGCGACTACGAGCAGTACTTC. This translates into CAISESGSDYEQYF.

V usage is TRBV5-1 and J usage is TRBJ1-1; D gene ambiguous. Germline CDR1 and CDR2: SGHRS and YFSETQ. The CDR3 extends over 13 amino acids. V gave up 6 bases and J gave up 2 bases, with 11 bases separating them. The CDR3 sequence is CASTVESNTEAFF. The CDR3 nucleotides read TGCGCCAGCACCGTGGAGAGTAACACTGAAGCTTTCTTT.

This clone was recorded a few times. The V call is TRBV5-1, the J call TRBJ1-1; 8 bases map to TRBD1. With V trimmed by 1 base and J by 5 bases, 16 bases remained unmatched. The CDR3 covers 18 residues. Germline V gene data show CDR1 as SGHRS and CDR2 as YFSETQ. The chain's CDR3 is CASSLQGAEGFYGTEAFF. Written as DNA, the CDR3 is TGCGCCAGCAGCTTGCAGGGGGCAGAGGGCTTCTACGGAACTGAAGCTTTCTTT.

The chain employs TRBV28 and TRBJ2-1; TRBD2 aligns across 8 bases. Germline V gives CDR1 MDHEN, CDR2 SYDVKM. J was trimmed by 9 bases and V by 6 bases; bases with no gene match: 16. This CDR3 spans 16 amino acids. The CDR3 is CASRPPGTRGGGEQFF. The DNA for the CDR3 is TGTGCCAGCAGGCCACCCGGGACTAGGGGTGGCGGTGAGCAGTTCTTC.

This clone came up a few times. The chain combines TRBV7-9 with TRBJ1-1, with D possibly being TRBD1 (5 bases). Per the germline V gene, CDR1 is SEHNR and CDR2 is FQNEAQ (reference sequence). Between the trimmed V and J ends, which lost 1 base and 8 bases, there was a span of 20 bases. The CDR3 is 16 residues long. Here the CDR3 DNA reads TGTGCCAGCAGCTTAGGTGTGGGACTCAACTCGGGGGAAGCTTTCTTT. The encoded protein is CASSLGVGLNSGEAFF.

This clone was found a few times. The CDR3 reads CASKDVGTSGSWNEQFF. The DNA for the CDR3 is TGTGCCAGCAAGGACGTCGGGACTAGCGGGAGTTGGAATGAGCAGTTCTTC. The V call is TRBV2, the J call TRBJ2-1, with 14 bases that match TRBD2. Losses at the gene ends were 7 bases for V and 7 bases for J; bases not matched to a gene: 12. The germline V gene has CDR1 SNHLY and CDR2 FYNNEI. The CDR3 loop spans 17 amino acids. The complete variable domain, with remaining parts taken from reference TRBV2 and TRBJ2-1, reads EPEVTQTPSHQVTQMGQEVILRCVPISNHLYFYWYRQILGQKVEFLVSFYNNEISEKSEIFDDQFSVERPDGSNFTLKIRSTKLEDSAMYFCASKDVGTSGSWNEQFFGPGTRLTVL.

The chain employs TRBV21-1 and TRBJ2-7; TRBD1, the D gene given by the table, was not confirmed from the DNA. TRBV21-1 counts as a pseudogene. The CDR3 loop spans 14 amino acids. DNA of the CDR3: TGTGCCAGCAGCCAAAGGGCAGGGGGCTACGAGCAGTACTTC. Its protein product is CASSQRAGGYEQYF.

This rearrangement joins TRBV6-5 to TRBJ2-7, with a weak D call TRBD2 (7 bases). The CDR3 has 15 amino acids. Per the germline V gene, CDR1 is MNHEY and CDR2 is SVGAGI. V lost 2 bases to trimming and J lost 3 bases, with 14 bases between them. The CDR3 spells CASSYGGLGGYEQYF. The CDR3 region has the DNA TGTGCCAGCAGTTACGGCGGACTAGGGGGCTACGAGCAGTACTTC.

CDR3 protein: CASRAGTGNTGELFF. CDR3 nucleotide sequence: TGTGCCAGCAGGGCCGGGACAGGGAACACCGGGGAGCTGTTTTTT. The rearrangement joins TRBV7-7 to TRBJ2-2; the match to TRBD1 covers 8 bases. The germline V gene encodes CDR1 SSHAT and CDR2 FNYEAQ (reference sequence). This CDR3 is built from 15 residues. V lost 6 bases, J lost 1 base, and 4 bases stayed unmatched. Supplemented by reference TRBV7-7 and TRBJ2-2, the full variable domain reads GAGVSQSPRYKVTKRGQDVTLRCDPISSHATLYWYQQALGQGPEFLTYFNYEAQPDKSGLPSDRFSAERPEGSISTLTIQRTEQRDSAMYRCASRAGTGNTGELFFGEGSRLTVL.

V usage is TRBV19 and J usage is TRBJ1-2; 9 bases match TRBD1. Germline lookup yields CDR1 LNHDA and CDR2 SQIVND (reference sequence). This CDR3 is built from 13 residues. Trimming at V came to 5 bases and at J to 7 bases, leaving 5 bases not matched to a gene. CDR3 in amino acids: CASSVTGGGGYTF. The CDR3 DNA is TGTGCCAGTAGTGTTACAGGGGGCGGTGGCTACACCTTC.

The CDR3 bases are TGTGCCTGGTCTAGACAGGGGAAAAGCAATCAGCCCCAGCATTTT. It specifies CAWSRQGKSNQPQHF. The chain combines TRBV30 with TRBJ1-5; 8 bases line up with TRBD1. Germline values: CDR1 GTSNPN, CDR2 SVGIG (reference sequence). V was clipped by 5 bases and J by 1 base; unmatched bases: 7. This CDR3 contains 15 residues.

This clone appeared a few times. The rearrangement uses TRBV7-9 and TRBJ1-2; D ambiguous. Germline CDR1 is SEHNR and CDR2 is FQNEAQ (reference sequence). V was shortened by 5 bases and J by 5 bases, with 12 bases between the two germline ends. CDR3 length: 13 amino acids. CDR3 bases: TGTGCCAGCAGCGAGATACCTCTTTATGGCTACACCTTC. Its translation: CASSEIPLYGYTF.

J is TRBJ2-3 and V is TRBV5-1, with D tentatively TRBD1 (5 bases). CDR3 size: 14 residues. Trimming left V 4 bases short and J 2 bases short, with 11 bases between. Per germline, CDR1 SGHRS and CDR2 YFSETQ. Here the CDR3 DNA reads TGCGCCAGCAGCCCAGGGAAATCCACAGATACGCAGTATTTT. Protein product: CASSPGKSTDTQYF.

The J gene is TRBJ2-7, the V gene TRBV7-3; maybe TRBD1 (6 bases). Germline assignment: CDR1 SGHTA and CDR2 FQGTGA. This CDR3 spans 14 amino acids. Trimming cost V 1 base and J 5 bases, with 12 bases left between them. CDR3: CASSLRGLGNEQYF. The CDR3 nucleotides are TGTGCCAGCAGCTTAAGGGGGCTGGGTAACGAGCAGTACTTC. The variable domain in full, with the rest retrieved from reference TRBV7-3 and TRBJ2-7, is GAGVSQTPSNKVTEKGKYVELRCDPISGHTALYWYRQSLGQGPEFLIYFQGTGAADDSGLPNDRFFAVRPEGSVSTLKIQRTERGDSAVYLCASSLRGLGNEQYFGPGTRLTVT.

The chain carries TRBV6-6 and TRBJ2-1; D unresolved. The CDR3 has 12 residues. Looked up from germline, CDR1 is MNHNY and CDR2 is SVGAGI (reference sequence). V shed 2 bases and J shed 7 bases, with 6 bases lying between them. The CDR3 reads CASSYLWNEQFF. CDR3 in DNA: TGTGCCAGCAGTTACCTATGGAATGAGCAGTTCTTC.

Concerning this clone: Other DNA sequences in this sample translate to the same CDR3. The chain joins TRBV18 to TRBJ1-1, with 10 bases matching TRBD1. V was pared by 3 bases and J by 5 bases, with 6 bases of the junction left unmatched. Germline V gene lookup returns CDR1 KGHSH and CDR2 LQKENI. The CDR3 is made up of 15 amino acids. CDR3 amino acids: CASSPPGQGRTEAFF. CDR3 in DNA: TGTGCCAGCTCACCTCCGGGACAGGGGAGAACTGAAGCTTTCTTT.